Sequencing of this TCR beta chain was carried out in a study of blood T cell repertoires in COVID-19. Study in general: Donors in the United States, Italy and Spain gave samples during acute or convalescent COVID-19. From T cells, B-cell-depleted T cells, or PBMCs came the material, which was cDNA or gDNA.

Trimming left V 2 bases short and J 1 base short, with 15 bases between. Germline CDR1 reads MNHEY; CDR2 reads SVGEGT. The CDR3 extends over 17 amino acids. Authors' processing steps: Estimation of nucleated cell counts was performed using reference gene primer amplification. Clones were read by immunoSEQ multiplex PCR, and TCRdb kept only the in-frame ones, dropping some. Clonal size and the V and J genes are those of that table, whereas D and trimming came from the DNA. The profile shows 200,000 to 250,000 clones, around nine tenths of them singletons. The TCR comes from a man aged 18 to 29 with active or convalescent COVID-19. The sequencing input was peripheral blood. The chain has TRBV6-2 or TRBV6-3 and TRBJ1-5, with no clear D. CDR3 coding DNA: TGTGCCAGCAGTTACACTGATGGTAGGAGCAGCAATCAGCCCCAGCATTTT. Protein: CASSYTDGRSSNQPQHF.